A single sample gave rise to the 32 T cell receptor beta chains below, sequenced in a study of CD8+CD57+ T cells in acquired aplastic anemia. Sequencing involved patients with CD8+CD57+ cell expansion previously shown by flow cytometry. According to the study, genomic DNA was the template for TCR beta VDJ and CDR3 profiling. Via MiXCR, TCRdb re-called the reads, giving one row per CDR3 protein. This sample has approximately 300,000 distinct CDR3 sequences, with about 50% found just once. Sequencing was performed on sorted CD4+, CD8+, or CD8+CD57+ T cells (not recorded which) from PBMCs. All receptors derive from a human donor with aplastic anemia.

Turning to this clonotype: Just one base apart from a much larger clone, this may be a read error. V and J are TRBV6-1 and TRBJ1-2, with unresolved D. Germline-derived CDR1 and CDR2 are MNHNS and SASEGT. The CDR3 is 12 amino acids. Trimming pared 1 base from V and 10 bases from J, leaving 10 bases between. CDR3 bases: TGTGCCAGCAGTGAAGTTCAGGCTGACTACACCTTC. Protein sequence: CASSEVQADYTF.

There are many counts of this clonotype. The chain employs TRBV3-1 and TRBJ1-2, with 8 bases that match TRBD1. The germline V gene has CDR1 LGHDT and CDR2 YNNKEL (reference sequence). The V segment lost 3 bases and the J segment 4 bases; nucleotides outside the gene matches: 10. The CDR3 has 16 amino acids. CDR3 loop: CASSQTPGGLLYGYTF. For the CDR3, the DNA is TGTGCCAGCAGCCAGACCCCAGGGGGCCTTCTCTATGGCTACACCTTC.

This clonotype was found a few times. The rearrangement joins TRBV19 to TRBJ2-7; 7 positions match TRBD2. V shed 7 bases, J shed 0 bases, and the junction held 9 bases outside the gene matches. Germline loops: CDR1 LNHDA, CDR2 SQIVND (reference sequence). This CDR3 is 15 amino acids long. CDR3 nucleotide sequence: TGTGCCAGTACTGGATCTAGCGGCAGCTCCTACGAGCAGTACTTC. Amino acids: CASTGSSGSSYEQYF.

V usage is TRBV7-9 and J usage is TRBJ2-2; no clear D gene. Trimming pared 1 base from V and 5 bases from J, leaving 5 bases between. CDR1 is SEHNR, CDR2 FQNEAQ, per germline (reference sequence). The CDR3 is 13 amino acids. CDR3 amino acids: CASSLVTTGELFF. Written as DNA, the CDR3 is TGTGCCAGCAGCTTAGTGACGACCGGGGAGCTGTTTTTT.

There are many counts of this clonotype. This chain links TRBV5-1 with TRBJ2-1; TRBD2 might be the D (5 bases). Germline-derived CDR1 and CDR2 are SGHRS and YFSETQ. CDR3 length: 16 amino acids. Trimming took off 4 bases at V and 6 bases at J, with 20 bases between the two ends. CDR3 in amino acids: CASSPRGAGGVNEQFF. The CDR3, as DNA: TGCGCCAGCAGCCCCCGCGGTGCCGGAGGAGTCAATGAGCAGTTCTTC.

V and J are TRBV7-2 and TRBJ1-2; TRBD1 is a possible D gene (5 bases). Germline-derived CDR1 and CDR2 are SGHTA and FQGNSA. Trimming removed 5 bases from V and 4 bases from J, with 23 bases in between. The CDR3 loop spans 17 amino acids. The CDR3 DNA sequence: TGTGCCAGCAGCCAAGATGCGAGCGGGGGAAGTGGCTATGGCTACACCTTC. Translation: CASSQDASGGSGYGYTF.

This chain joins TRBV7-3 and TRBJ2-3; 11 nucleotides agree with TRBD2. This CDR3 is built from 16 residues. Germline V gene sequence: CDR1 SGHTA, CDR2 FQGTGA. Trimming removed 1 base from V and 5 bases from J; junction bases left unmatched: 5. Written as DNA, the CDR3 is TGTGCCAGCAGCTTAAGACTAGCGGGGACTGGAGATACGCAGTATTTT. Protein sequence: CASSLRLAGTGDTQYF.

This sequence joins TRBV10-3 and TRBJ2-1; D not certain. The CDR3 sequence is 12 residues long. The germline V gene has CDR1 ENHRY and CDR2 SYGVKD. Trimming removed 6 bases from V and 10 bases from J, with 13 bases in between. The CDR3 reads CAIRVSAEEQFF. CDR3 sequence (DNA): TGTGCCATCAGGGTTTCGGCGGAAGAGCAGTTCTTC.

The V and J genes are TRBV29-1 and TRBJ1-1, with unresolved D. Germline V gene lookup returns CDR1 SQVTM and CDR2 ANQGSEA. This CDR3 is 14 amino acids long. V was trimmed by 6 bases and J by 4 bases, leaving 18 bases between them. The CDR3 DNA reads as TGCAGCGTCCTCCCAGCGGATATGGTCACTGAAGCTTTCTTT. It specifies CSVLPADMVTEAFF. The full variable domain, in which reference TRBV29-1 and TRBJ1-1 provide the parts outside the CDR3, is SAVISQKPSRDICQRGTSLTIQCQVDSQVTMMFWYRQQPGQSLTLIATANQGSEATYESGFVIDKFPISRPNLTFSTLTVSNMSPEDSSIYLCSVLPADMVTEAFFGQGTRLTVV.

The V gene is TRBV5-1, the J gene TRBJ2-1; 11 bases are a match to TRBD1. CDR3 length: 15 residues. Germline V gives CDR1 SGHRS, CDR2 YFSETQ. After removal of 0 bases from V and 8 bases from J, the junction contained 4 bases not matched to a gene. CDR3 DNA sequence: TGCGCCAGCAGCTTGGCCGGACAGGGGGCCCATGAGCAGTTCTTC. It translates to CASSLAGQGAHEQFF.

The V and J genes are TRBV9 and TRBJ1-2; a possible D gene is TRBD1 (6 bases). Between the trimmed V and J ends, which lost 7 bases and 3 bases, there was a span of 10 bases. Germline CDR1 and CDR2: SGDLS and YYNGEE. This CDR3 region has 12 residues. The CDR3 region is CASADRYYGYTF. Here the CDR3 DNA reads TGTGCCAGCGCTGACAGGTACTATGGCTACACCTTC.

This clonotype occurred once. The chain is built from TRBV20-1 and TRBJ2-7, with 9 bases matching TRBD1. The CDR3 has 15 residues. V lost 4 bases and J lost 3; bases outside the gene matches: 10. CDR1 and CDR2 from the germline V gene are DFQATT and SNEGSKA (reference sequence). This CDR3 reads CSAISAGQGGYEQYF. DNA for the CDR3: TGCAGTGCTATTTCCGCGGGACAGGGCGGCTACGAGCAGTACTTC.

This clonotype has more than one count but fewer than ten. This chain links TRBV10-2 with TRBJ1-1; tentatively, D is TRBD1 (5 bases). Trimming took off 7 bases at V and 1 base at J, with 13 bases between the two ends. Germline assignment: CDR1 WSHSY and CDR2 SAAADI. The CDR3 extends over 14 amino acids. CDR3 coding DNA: TGCGCCAGCAATCGCTTGGGGGAGAACACTGAAGCTTTCTTT. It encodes CASNRLGENTEAFF.

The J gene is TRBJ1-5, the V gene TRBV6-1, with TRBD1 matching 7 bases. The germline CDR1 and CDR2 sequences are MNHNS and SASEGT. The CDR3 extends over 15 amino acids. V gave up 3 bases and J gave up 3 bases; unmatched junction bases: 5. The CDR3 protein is CASSEGQLFNQPQHF. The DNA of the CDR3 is TGTGCCAGCAGTGAGGGACAGTTGTTCAATCAGCCCCAGCATTTT.

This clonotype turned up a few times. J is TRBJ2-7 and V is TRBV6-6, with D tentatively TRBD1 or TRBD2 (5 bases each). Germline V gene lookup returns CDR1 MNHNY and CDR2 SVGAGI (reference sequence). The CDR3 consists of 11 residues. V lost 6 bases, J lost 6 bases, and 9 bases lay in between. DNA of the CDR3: TGTGCCAGCAGCGGGACCCCCGAGCAGTACTTC. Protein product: CASSGTPEQYF.

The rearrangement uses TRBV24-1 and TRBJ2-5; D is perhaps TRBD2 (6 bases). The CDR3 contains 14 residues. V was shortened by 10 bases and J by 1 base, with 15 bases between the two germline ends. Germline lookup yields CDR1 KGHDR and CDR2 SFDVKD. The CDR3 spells CATSSSGTQETQYF. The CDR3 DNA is TGTGCCACTAGCAGTAGCGGCACCCAAGAGACCCAGTACTTC.

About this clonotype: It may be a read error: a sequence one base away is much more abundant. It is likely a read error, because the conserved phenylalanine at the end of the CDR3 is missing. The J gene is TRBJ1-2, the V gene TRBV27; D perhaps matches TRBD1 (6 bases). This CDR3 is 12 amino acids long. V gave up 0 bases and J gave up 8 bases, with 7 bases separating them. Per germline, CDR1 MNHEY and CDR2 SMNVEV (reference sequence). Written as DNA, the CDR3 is TGTGCCAGCAGTTTATCAGGGACAGGCTACACCCTC. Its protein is CASSLSGTGYTL.

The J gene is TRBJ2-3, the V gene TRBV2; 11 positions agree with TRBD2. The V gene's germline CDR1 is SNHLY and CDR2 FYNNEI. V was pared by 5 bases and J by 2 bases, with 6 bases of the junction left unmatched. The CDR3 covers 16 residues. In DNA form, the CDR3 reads TGTGCCAGCAGTCCGACTAGCGGGGAATCCACAGATACGCAGTATTTT. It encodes CASSPTSGESTDTQYF.

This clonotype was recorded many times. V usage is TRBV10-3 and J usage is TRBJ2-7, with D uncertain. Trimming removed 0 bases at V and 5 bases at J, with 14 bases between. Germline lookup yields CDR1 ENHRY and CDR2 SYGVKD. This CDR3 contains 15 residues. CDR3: CAISESSVTSHEQYF. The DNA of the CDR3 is TGTGCCATCAGTGAGTCGTCTGTTACTTCCCACGAGCAGTACTTC.

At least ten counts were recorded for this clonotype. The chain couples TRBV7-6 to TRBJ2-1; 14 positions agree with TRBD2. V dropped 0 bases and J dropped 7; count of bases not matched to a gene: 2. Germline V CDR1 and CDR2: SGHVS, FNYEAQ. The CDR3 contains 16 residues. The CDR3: CASSLAGLAGVNEQFF. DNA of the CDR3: TGTGCCAGCAGCTTAGCGGGACTAGCGGGAGTGAATGAGCAGTTCTTC.

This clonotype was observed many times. The CDR3 DNA reads as TGTGCCAGCATCACACCCACAGGACTCTATGGCTACACCTTC. Protein product: CASITPTGLYGYTF. This sequence joins TRBV6-1 and TRBJ1-2, with D possibly being TRBD1 (5 bases). Germline loops: CDR1 MNHNS, CDR2 SASEGT. Trimming removed 7 bases at V and 4 bases at J, with 16 bases between. The CDR3 loop spans 14 amino acids.

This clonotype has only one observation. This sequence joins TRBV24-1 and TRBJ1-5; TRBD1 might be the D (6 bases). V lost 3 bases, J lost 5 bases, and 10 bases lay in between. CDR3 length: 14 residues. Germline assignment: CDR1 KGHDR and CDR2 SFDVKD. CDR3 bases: TGTGCCACCAGTGATCTGGACAGCGATCAGCCCCAGCATTTT. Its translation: CATSDLDSDQPQHF.

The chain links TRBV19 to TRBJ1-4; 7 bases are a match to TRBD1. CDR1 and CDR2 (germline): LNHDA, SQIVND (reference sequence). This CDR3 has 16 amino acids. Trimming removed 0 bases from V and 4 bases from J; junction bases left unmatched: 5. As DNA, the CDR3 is TGTGCCAGTAGTATAGACGGGGCAGGGGGTAATGAAAAACTGTTTTTT. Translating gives CASSIDGAGGNEKLFF.

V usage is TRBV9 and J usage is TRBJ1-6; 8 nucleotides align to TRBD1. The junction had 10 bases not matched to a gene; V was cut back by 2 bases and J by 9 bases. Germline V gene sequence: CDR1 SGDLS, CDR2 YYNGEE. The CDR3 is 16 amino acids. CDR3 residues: CASSVVCGTGSSPLHF. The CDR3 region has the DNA TGTGCCAGCAGCGTTGTTTGCGGGACAGGCAGTTCACCCCTCCACTTT.

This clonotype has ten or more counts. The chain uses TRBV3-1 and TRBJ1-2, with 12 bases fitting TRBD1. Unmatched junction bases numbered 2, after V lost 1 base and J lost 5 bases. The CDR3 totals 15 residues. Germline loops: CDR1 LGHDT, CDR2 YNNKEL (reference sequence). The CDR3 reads CASSQGDRGPYGYTF. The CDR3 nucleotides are TGTGCCAGCAGCCAAGGGGACAGGGGGCCTTATGGCTACACCTTC. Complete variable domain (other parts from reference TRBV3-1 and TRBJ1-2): DTAVSQTPKYLVTQMGNDKSIKCEQNLGHDTMYWYKQDSKKFLKIMFSYNNKELIINETVPNRFSPKSPDKAHLNLHINSLELGDSAVYFCASSQGDRGPYGYTFGSGTRLTVV.

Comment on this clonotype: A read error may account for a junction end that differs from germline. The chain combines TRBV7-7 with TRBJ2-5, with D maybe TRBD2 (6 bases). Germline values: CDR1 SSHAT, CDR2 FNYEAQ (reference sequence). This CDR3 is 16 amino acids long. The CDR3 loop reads CASSLGRLVREETQYF. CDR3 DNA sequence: TGTGCTAGCAGCCTAGGGAGGCTGGTAAGGGAAGAGACCCAGTACTTC. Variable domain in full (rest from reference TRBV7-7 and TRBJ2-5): GAGVSQSPRYKVTKRGQDVTLRCDPISSHATLYWYQQALGQGPEFLTYFNYEAQPDKSGLPSDRFSAERPEGSISTLTIQRTEQRDSAMYRCASSLGRLVREETQYFGPGTRLLVL.

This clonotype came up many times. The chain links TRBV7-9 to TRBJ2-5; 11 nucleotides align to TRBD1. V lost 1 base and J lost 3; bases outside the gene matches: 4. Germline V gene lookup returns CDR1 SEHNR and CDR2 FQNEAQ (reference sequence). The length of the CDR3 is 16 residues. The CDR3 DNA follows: TGTGCCAGCAGCTTAGGGACAGGGGGCGCGGAAGAGACCCAGTACTTC. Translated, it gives CASSLGTGGAEETQYF.

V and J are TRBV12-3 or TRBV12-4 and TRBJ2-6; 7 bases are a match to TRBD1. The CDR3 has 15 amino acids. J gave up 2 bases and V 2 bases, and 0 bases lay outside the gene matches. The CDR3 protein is CASSLTGAGANVLTF. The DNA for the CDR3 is TGTGCCAGCAGTTTAACAGGGGCTGGGGCCAACGTCCTGACTTTC.

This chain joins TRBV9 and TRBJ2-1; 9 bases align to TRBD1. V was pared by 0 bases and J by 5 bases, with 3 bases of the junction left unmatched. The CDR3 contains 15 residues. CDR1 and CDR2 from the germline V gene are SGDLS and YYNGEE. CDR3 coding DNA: TGTGCCAGCAGCGTAGCGGGACAGGGAAACAATGAGCAGTTCTTC. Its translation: CASSVAGQGNNEQFF.

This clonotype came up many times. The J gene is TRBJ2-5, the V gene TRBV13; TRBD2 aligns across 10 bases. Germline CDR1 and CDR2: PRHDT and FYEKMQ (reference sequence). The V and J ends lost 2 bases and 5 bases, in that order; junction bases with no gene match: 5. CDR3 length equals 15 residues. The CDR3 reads CASSLRSGRAETQYF. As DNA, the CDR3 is TGTGCCAGCAGCTTAAGGAGCGGGAGGGCCGAGACCCAGTACTTC.

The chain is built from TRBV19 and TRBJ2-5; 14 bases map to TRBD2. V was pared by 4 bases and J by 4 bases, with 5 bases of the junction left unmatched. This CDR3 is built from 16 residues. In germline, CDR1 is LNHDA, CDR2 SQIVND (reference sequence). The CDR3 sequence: CASSTTSGRARETQYF. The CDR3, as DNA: TGTGCCAGTAGTACGACTAGCGGGAGGGCCAGAGAGACCCAGTACTTC.

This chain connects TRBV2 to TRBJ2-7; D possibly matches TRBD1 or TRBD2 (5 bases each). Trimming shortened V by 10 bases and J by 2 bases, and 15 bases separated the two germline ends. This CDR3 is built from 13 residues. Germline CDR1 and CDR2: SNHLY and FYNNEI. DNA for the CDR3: TGTGCCAACGGCCTACGGGGCACCTACGAGCAGTACTTC. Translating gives CANGLRGTYEQYF.